This entry is about one T cell receptor (beta chain). The germline gives CDR1 MNHEY, CDR2 SVGEGT. The germline V and J ends were trimmed by 5 bases and 11 bases, with 13 bases remaining between them. The CDR3 has 12 residues. Original handling: The assay estimated nucleated cells by amplifying reference gene primers. Measured with immunoSEQ multiplex PCR; TCRdb has only the in-frame clones, and not every one. From that table come the V and J calls and clone size; the DNA was used to work out D and trimming. The data hold around 170,000 clones, with 74% observed a single time. The sample originates from a study of blood T cell repertoires in COVID-19. In the study overall: The United States, Italy and Spain were the sources of the acute and convalescent COVID-19 samples. In each case, the material was cDNA or gDNA derived from T cells, B-cell-depleted T cells, or PBMCs.

The clonotype originates from a woman over 75 with acute or convalescent COVID-19. The genes are TRBV6-2 or TRBV6-3 and TRBJ1-5; no definite D call. Sequencing used peripheral blood. For the CDR3, the DNA is TGTGCCAGCAGTGAGGAGACTCTAGCCCAGCATTTT. Encoded protein: CASSEETLAQHF.